A selection of T cell receptor beta chains follows, all from one sample in a study of T cell repertoires in aging, cancer and after chemotherapy. Via MiXCR, TCRdb re-called the multiplex PCR reads, giving one row per CDR3 protein. Of fewer than 3,000 distinct CDR3 sequences in the sample, 40% to 55% are singletons; the top ten hold approximately 40%. The source material was blood. Receptor source: a human donor with a solid tumor. Both conserved end residues are trimmed from each CDR3. The order of the fields is V gene, CDR3 protein.

v_call: TRBV7-9; cdr3_aa: ASSPLPYRITDTQY
v_call: TRBV4-3; cdr3_aa: ASSQDPRSYGYT
v_call: TRBV5-6; cdr3_aa: ASSTYRLDTSTDTQY
v_call: TRBV6-5; cdr3_aa: ASSTRREGGYT
v_call: TRBV29-1; cdr3_aa: SVRQGLYEQY
v_call: TRBV20-1; cdr3_aa: SARLRGNYGYT
v_call: TRBV24-1; cdr3_aa: ATSDPGIEKLF
v_call: TRBV7-2; cdr3_aa: ASSLVLVGLNGYT
v_call: TRBV4-3; cdr3_aa: ASSPDYSASYEQY
v_call: TRBV24-1; cdr3_aa: ATSDLREQF
v_call: TRBV20-1; cdr3_aa: SVPVGEYTEAF
v_call: TRBV19; cdr3_aa: ASSTQGSNQPQH
v_call: TRBV11-2; cdr3_aa: ASSSEGASYT
v_call: TRBV20-1; cdr3_aa: SAIPLAGGQNEQF
v_call: TRBV5-8; cdr3_aa: ASSLSRLAGAGAGELF
v_call: TRBV12-3/TRBV12-4; cdr3_aa: ASSFKGQRYEAF
v_call: TRBV6-5; cdr3_aa: ASRVGLAGNEQF
v_call: TRBV20-1; cdr3_aa: SARDNLAGAPPTDTQY
v_call: TRBV6-5; cdr3_aa: ASSSPGQAKNIQY
v_call: TRBV29-1; cdr3_aa: SVERAGVNTRELF
v_call: TRBV7-3; cdr3_aa: ASSLTLMNTEAF
v_call: TRBV20-1; cdr3_aa: SATRDGGYEQY
v_call: TRBV7-2; cdr3_aa: ASSLDRGNEKLF
v_call: TRBV6-1; cdr3_aa: ASSALSGAYEQY
v_call: TRBV5-4; cdr3_aa: ASSPRGGSHEQY
v_call: TRBV9; cdr3_aa: ASSVKSGSSYNEQF
v_call: TRBV20-1; cdr3_aa: SATRDRANSPLH
v_call: TRBV15; cdr3_aa: ATSRDGSGHNEQF